This TCR beta chain was identified in a study of CD8 T cells in Susac syndrome. It was with random hexamers that roughly 0.5 to 1 ug RNA was reverse transcribed. TCRdb called the immunoSEQ multiplex PCR reads again in MiXCR, with one record for every CDR3 protein. The table includes around 150,000 distinct CDR3 sequences, 95% detected once. The CDR3 totals 14 residues. V lost 6 bases, J lost 5 bases, and 3 bases stayed unmatched. In germline, CDR1 is SNHLY, CDR2 FYNNEI. Fulfillment of recently defined diagnostic criteria for definite or probable disease was shown by the patients with Susac syndrome. The V call is TRBV2, the J call TRBJ1-6, with 8 nucleotides matching TRBD1. The receptor comes from a human donor with Susac syndrome. The sequencing sample was made of CD4+ T cells from PBMCs. CDR3 protein: CASRGQVDNSPLHF. The CDR3 DNA reads as TGTGCCAGCAGGGGACAGGTTGATAATTCACCCCTCCACTTT.